These 30 T cell receptor beta chains share one sample of origin, sequenced in a study of T cells in Graves' hyperthyroidism and ophthalmopathy. The CDR3 regions of TCR beta were amplified from RNA transcripts. First-round RT-PCR of the TCR CDR3 relied on the HTBI primer set. MiXCR was run by TCRdb on the multiplex PCR reads, yielding one entry per CDR3 protein. Of approximately 590,000 distinct CDR3 sequences in the sample, 15% to 17% were seen once. Sequences were obtained from blood. These receptors all stem from a woman aged 25 to 39 with Graves' hyperthyroidism.

In this sample, this clonotype turned up a few times. The J gene is TRBJ2-3, the V gene TRBV6-1, with TRBD1 identical over 7 bases. Trimming at V came to 6 bases and at J to 0 bases, leaving 6 bases not matched to a gene. The CDR3 sequence is 15 residues long. Germline V lookup: CDR1 MNHNS, CDR2 SASEGT. The CDR3 reads CASRQTGISTDTQYF. Here the CDR3 DNA reads TGTGCCAGCAGGCAGACAGGGATTAGCACAGATACGCAGTATTTT.

Note on this clonotype: A read error is possible here, since a much larger clone lies one base away. The chain has TRBV20-1 and TRBJ2-7; 11 nucleotides match TRBD2. The J call is in doubt because the DNA end fits TRBJ2-1 better. The CDR3 totals 15 residues. CDR1 and CDR2 from the germline V gene are DFQATT and SNEGSKA (reference sequence). CDR3 nucleotides: TGCAGTGCTACCCCGGGACTAGCGGCCTCCTACGAGCAGTTCTTC. Translated: CSATPGLAASYEQFF.

This clonotype was found many times. J is TRBJ2-7 and V is TRBV12-3 or TRBV12-4, with TRBD2 as a possible D gene (6 bases). The length of the CDR3 is 14 residues. Trimming removed 6 bases from V and 2 bases from J, with 14 bases in between. The CDR3 DNA reads as TGTGCCAGCAGGTCCAGCGGGTATGCCTACGAGCAGTACTTC. The encoded protein is CASRSSGYAYEQYF.

There are a few counts of this clonotype. The CDR3 sequence is CAWSTGEGPGYGYTF. The CDR3 DNA follows: TGTGCCTGGAGTACGGGTGAGGGGCCTGGCTATGGCTACACCTTC. The rearrangement links TRBV30 to TRBJ1-2; a weak D match, TRBD1 (5 bases). From germline, CDR1 is GTSNPN and CDR2 SVGIG (reference sequence). V lost 2 bases and J 4 bases, leaving 17 bases between the germline ends. The CDR3 covers 15 residues.

This clonotype was counted at least ten times. The chain couples TRBV6-6 to TRBJ1-6; D not certain. Trimming shortened V by 2 bases and J by 5 bases, and 10 bases separated the two germline ends. The CDR3 runs to 15 residues. The V gene's germline CDR1 is MNHNY and CDR2 SVGAGI (reference sequence). The CDR3 sequence is CASSYGGDNNSPLHF. The CDR3 DNA follows: TGTGCCAGCAGTTACGGCGGAGATAATAATTCACCCCTCCACTTT.

In this sample, this clonotype turned up a few times. A much bigger clone sits one base away, suggesting this may be a read error. The genes are TRBV30 and TRBJ2-3; D may be TRBD1 or TRBD2 (5 bases each). Per germline, CDR1 GTSNPN and CDR2 SVGIG (reference sequence). The CDR3 is 14 residues long. The CDR3 DNA sequence: TGTGCCCGGAGTAGGGACGGCGACACAGATACGCAGTATTTT. Translating gives CARSRDGDTDTQYF.

The chain is built from TRBV20-1 and TRBJ2-1; the D is unclear. The CDR3 runs to 14 residues. The V end was cut by 4 bases, the J end by 6 bases, with 16 bases between. CDR1 is DFQATT, CDR2 SNEGSKA, per germline (reference sequence). As DNA, the CDR3 is TGCAGTGCTAAGTTTTCGGAAGCGTTCAATGAGCAGTTCTTC. Its protein product is CSAKFSEAFNEQFF.

At least ten counts were recorded for this clonotype. The V call is TRBV20-1, the J call TRBJ1-1; 7 bases align to TRBD1. The ends lost 1 base at V and 4 bases at J; junction bases unmatched: 6. Germline V lookup: CDR1 DFQATT, CDR2 SNEGSKA (reference sequence). The CDR3 runs 14 residues. In DNA form, the CDR3 reads TGCAGTGCTAGAGCTTGGGGACAGACCACTGAAGCTTTCTTT. This encodes CSARAWGQTTEAFF.

This clonotype was seen repeatedly, ten times or more. The chain recombines TRBV5-1 with TRBJ1-1; unclear D gene. Trimming pared 2 bases from V and 1 base from J, leaving 9 bases between. The CDR3 is 14 amino acids. Germline CDR1 SGHRS, CDR2 YFSETQ. CDR3 protein: CASSLHQGNTEAFF. The CDR3 DNA reads TGCGCCAGCAGCTTACACCAAGGGAACACTGAAGCTTTCTTT.

This clonotype has a count of ten or more. The chain uses TRBV7-2 and TRBJ2-7; 11 nucleotides agree with TRBD1. Germline CDR1 is SGHTA and CDR2 is FQGNSA. The CDR3 contains 15 residues. V gave up 4 bases and J gave up 6 bases; unmatched junction bases: 8. The CDR3: CASSSKGQGAVEQYF. In DNA form, the CDR3 reads TGTGCCAGCAGCTCCAAAGGACAGGGGGCAGTCGAGCAGTACTTC.

This clonotype was seen only a few times. The chain employs TRBV7-6 and TRBJ2-1; perhaps TRBD2 as D (6 bases). The CDR3 is 15 amino acids. The germline V gene has CDR1 SGHVS and CDR2 FNYEAQ. V lost 1 base to trimming and J lost 7 bases, with 14 bases between them. CDR3 sequence reads: CASSLEYSGTNEQFF. DNA of the CDR3: TGTGCCAGCAGCTTAGAATATAGCGGAACAAATGAGCAGTTCTTC.

This clonotype has a count of ten or more. The rearrangement joins TRBV18 to TRBJ2-3; D remains unclear. The ends were cut back, 4 bases at V and 1 base at J, with 9 bases in the middle. Germline loops: CDR1 KGHSH, CDR2 LQKENI. CDR3 size: 14 residues. CDR3 sequence reads: CASSRTPRTDTQYF. The CDR3 DNA sequence: TGTGCCAGCTCACGGACCCCCCGCACAGATACGCAGTATTTT.

This clonotype was detected many times. The V gene is TRBV5-1, the J gene TRBJ1-1; 8 bases are a match to TRBD1. After removal of 3 bases from V and 4 bases from J, the junction contained 11 bases not matched to a gene. Germline V CDR1 and CDR2: SGHRS, YFSETQ. The CDR3 is 16 amino acids. CDR3 DNA sequence: TGCGCCAGCAGCTGGGGCAGGGGGCTGGTGGTCACTGAAGCTTTCTTT. Translation: CASSWGRGLVVTEAFF.

This clonotype was seen many times. This rearrangement joins TRBV12-3 or TRBV12-4 to TRBJ2-5, with D perhaps given as TRBD1 or TRBD2 (5 bases each). CDR3 length: 15 amino acids. With 6 bases removed from V and 1 base from J, the gap between germline ends came to 15 bases. The chain's CDR3 is CASSHWGWSQETQYF. In nucleotides, the CDR3 is TGTGCCAGCAGCCACTGGGGGTGGAGCCAAGAGACCCAGTACTTC.

This clonotype has a handful of counts. The gene calls are TRBV10-2 and TRBJ2-5, with D unresolved. V lost 2 bases and J lost 3, with 13 bases in between. Germline V gene lookup returns CDR1 WSHSY and CDR2 SAAADI. The CDR3 runs to 15 residues. The CDR3 region has the DNA TGCGCCAGCAGTGAGAGCTGGGTTGCGAAAGAGACCCAGTACTTC. Translation: CASSESWVAKETQYF.

This clonotype was recorded many times. This chain uses TRBV20-1 with TRBJ2-7; a possible D gene is TRBD2 (6 bases). CDR1 is DFQATT, CDR2 SNEGSKA, per germline (reference sequence). V lost 5 bases and J lost 7, with 21 bases in between. The CDR3 sequence is 14 residues long. Here the CDR3 DNA reads TGCAGTGCTTCAACTTTGGGACCCGGAGGGGAGCAGTACTTC. The encoded protein is CSASTLGPGGEQYF.

This clonotype was seen repeatedly, ten times or more. The chain has TRBV11-2 and TRBJ2-3, with D perhaps being TRBD1 or TRBD2 (6 bases each). The V and J ends lost 5 bases and 7 bases respectively, with 16 bases between them. The germline CDR1 and CDR2 sequences are SGHAT and FQNNGV. The CDR3 loop spans 14 amino acids. CDR3 residues: CASSSRLGGYTQYF. The CDR3 nucleotides read TGTGCCAGCAGCAGCCGACTAGGGGGTTATACGCAGTATTTT.

The V and J genes are TRBV24-1 and TRBJ2-3; D not resolved. The CDR3 sequence is 15 residues long. Germline CDR1 KGHDR, CDR2 SFDVKD. V lost 7 bases and J 4 bases, leaving 17 bases between the germline ends. In nucleotides, the CDR3 is TGTGCCACCAGAACAAGGCCCCTCCGTCCAGATACGCAGTATTTT. Translated: CATRTRPLRPDTQYF.

This clonotype was detected many times. As DNA, the CDR3 is TGTGCCAGCAGTTCCGGGACTAGCGGGGCCCTAGCCACAGATACGCAGTATTTT. It specifies CASSSGTSGALATDTQYF. V gene TRBV28 combines with J gene TRBJ2-3, with 13 positions matching TRBD2. This CDR3 is 18 amino acids long. The ends lost 4 bases at V and 2 bases at J; junction bases unmatched: 9. Germline loops: CDR1 MDHEN, CDR2 SYDVKM.

The sample holds a few counts of this clonotype. This sequence joins TRBV7-9 and TRBJ2-5; D remains unclear. Trimming cost V 1 base and J 5 bases, with 11 bases left between them. The CDR3 spans 14 residues. The V gene's germline CDR1 is SEHNR and CDR2 FQNEAQ (reference sequence). The CDR3: CASSLDRPLETQYF. The DNA for the CDR3 is TGTGCCAGCAGCTTAGACCGCCCCCTGGAGACCCAGTACTTC.

This clonotype was counted many times. Its ends do not fully match the called genes, so a read error is possible. The genes are TRBV12-3 or TRBV12-4 and TRBJ1-1; D might be TRBD1 (5 bases). The CDR3 has 13 amino acids. The CDR3 DNA reads as TGCGCCAGCAGCTTCCAGGGTGCCACTGAAGCTTTCTTT. Amino acids: CASSFQGATEAFF.

V gene TRBV4-3 combines with J gene TRBJ2-7; D call uncertain. CDR3 length: 14 amino acids. The germline V gene has CDR1 LGHNA and CDR2 YSLEER. V lost 4 bases to trimming and J lost 3 bases, with 13 bases between them. The CDR3 coding sequence is TGCGCCAGCAGCCTACAACGGACGGGCTACGAGCAGTACTTC. This sequence encodes CASSLQRTGYEQYF.

The sample holds many counts of this clonotype. The V and J genes are TRBV3-1 and TRBJ2-1; no definite D call. Germline assignment: CDR1 LGHDT and CDR2 YNNKEL (reference sequence). The CDR3 is 15 residues long. Trimming left V 0 bases short and J 5 bases short, with 11 bases between. CDR3 nucleotide sequence: TGTGCCAGCAGCCAAGAACAACTGGTTAACAATGAGCAGTTCTTC. Protein product: CASSQEQLVNNEQFF.

Many counts were recorded for this clonotype. The J gene is TRBJ2-2, the V gene TRBV12-3 or TRBV12-4, with D hard to call. V was trimmed by 8 bases and J by 6 bases, leaving 25 bases between them. The CDR3 is 17 residues long. Written as DNA, the CDR3 is TGTGCCAGCGACTCCCCCCTGGGTAGTACCGCCCCCGGGGAGCTGTTTTTT. Translating it yields CASDSPLGSTAPGELFF.

This clonotype has more than one count but fewer than ten. Here the CDR3 reads CAISEGGTNEQYF. CDR3 DNA sequence: TGTGCCATCAGTGAGGGCGGGACTAACGAGCAGTACTTC. This chain joins TRBV10-3 and TRBJ2-7, with 7 bases fitting TRBD2. Germline V CDR1 and CDR2: ENHRY, SYGVKD. This CDR3 contains 13 residues. After removal of 2 bases from V and 5 bases from J, the junction contained 3 bases not matched to a gene.

This clonotype was detected only a few times. This chain joins TRBV27 and TRBJ2-1, with TRBD2 matching over 13 bases. CDR3 length: 19 residues. The trim removed 0 bases at V and 7 bases at J, leaving 12 bases unmatched. Germline V gene data show CDR1 as MNHEY and CDR2 as SMNVEV (reference sequence). DNA for the CDR3: TGTGCCAGCAGTTTATCCCCAACTAGCGGGAGGGTCATAGGGAATGAGCAGTTCTTC. It yields the protein CASSLSPTSGRVIGNEQFF.

In this sample, this clonotype turned up a few times. This chain links TRBV7-9 with TRBJ2-7; TRBD1 matches 11 bases. V shed 5 bases, J shed 3 bases, and the junction held 6 bases outside the gene matches. This CDR3 spans 15 amino acids. Germline V gene sequence: CDR1 SEHNR, CDR2 FQNEAQ (reference sequence). The CDR3 DNA reads as TGTGCCAGCAGCATGGACAGGGGGCGTCTCTACGAGCAGTACTTC. This gives the protein CASSMDRGRLYEQYF.

This clonotype has a count of ten or more. V is TRBV5-1 and J is TRBJ2-1; D is unresolved. Trimming pared 0 bases from V and 6 bases from J, leaving 13 bases between. The CDR3 runs to 15 residues. Germline values: CDR1 SGHRS, CDR2 YFSETQ. For the CDR3, the DNA is TGCGCCAGCAGCTTGGACCAGAACGCCTTCAATGAGCAGTTCTTC. Translated, it gives CASSLDQNAFNEQFF.

The gene calls are TRBV27 and TRBJ2-6; a weak D match, TRBD2 (6 bases). There are 19 residues in the CDR3. Trimming took off 2 bases at V and 0 bases at J, with 17 bases between the two ends. The germline CDR1 and CDR2 sequences are MNHEY and SMNVEV (reference sequence). As DNA, the CDR3 is TGTGCCAGCAGTTTACTCTCGGGACTTCGGGGCTCTGGGGCCAACGTCCTGACTTTC. This translates into CASSLLSGLRGSGANVLTF.

This clonotype was found many times. The V and J genes are TRBV24-1 and TRBJ2-7; no clear D gene. The CDR3 runs 11 residues. CDR1 and CDR2 from the germline V gene are KGHDR and SFDVKD. The V and J ends lost 4 bases and 2 bases respectively, with 2 bases between them. The chain's CDR3 is CATSDTYEQYF. The CDR3 DNA reads TGTGCCACCAGTGACACCTACGAGCAGTACTTC.